This TCR beta chain was sequenced during a study of T cell clones after liver transplantation. Concerning this clone: What it binds is unknown.

Whole-study results and caveats: Post-transplant, graft-donor-reactive CD4 TCRbeta sequences in blood dropped significantly in most of the 8 subjects. In a couple of subjects, few donor cells limited the measurable donor-reactive repertoire.

Germline values: CDR1 GTSNPN, CDR2 SVGIG (reference sequence). The CDR3 is 15 residues long. J gave up 2 bases and V 5 bases, and 9 bases lay outside the gene matches. Profiling relied on immunoSEQ multiplex PCR, and the TCRdb table lists in-frame clones only, not all of them. The sample lists 55,000 to 75,000 clones; 70% to 80% were seen once. The sequencing here drew on CD4+ T cells from blood, taken at the roughly 15-month timepoint. V usage is TRBV30 and J usage is TRBJ2-1; TRBD1 agrees at 7 bases. The receptor's source is a human patient who received a liver transplant. The T cells may partly be graft donor cells. The CDR3, as DNA: TGTGCCTGGGGCCGACAGGGAAGGACCTACAATGAGCAGTTCTTC. It codes for CAWGRQGRTYNEQFF.